A selection of T cell receptor beta chains follows, all from one sample in a study of molecular identifiers for immune sequencing clone quantification. TCRdb fed the PCR reads into MiXCR, producing one record per CDR3 protein. The table has approximately 500,000 distinct CDR3 sequences, about a fifth seen once. Input material: naive CD8+ T cells from blood, with Jurkat cell RNA spiked in. These TCRs come from a human donor in good health. Some libraries in this study had Jurkat cell RNA spiked in. Both conserved end residues are part of each CDR3. The D gene is left open where the match is weak. Only some rows state a clone size, as once, few, many or a class for expanded clones.

size: many
D: TRBD1
length: 17
V: TRBV6-2/TRBV6-3
J: TRBJ1-5
DNA: TGTGCCAGCAGTTACCGACAGGGGCCTTTTGTGAATCAGCCCCAGCATTTT
CDR3: CASSYRQGPFVNQPQHF

size: few
D: .
length: 14
V: TRBV13
J: TRBJ2-1
DNA: TGTGCCAGCGGACTCCTAGGGAGCAGGTATGAGCAGTTCTTC
CDR3: CASGLLGSRYEQFF

size: few
D: .
length: 13
V: TRBV27
J: TRBJ1-4
DNA: TGTGCCAGCGGGGGGGGGCCTTACGAAAAACTGTTTTTT
CDR3: CASGGGPYEKLFF

size: many
D: .
length: 11
V: TRBV6-1
J: TRBJ2-7
DNA: TGTGCCACGACAGTGGTCTACGAGCAGTACTTC
CDR3: CATTVVYEQYF

size: .
D: .
length: 22
V: TRBV4-1
J: TRBJ1-3
DNA: TGCGCCAGCAGCCAAGAGGGTCTAAGACAGCTCACCCGGGGGCCCTCTGGAAACACCATATATTTT
CDR3: CASSQEGLRQLTRGPSGNTIYF

size: few
D: .
length: 15
V: TRBV20-1
J: TRBJ2-7
DNA: TGCAGTGCTAGAAGATTCAGGACAGAGATCTACGAGCAGTACTTC
CDR3: CSARRFRTEIYEQYF

size: many
D: .
length: 12
V: TRBV2
J: TRBJ2-3
DNA: TGTGCCAGCAGTGATATGACAGATACGCAGTATTTT
CDR3: CASSDMTDTQYF

size: .
D: TRBD1
length: 16
V: TRBV7-2
J: TRBJ2-3
DNA: TGTGCCAGCTCGGACAGGGTTGAGTGGGGCACAGATACGCAGTATTTT
CDR3: CASSDRVEWGTDTQYF

size: .
D: .
length: 15
V: TRBV27
J: TRBJ1-2
DNA: TGTGCCAGCAGTCCCGTCGCGACAGGCTACTATGGCTACACCTTC
CDR3: CASSPVATGYYGYTF

size: many
D: .
length: 14
V: TRBV19
J: TRBJ1-3
DNA: TGTGCCAGTAGCCCGGACAGCTCTGGAAACACCATATATTTT
CDR3: CASSPDSSGNTIYF

size: few
D: TRBD1
length: 15
V: TRBV7-9
J: TRBJ2-7
DNA: TGTGCCAGCAGCTCAGGACAGGGGGCATTACGGGGGCAGTACTTC
CDR3: CASSSGQGALRGQYF

size: .
D: .
length: 13
V: TRBV9
J: TRBJ2-2
DNA: TGTGCCAGCAGCGTAACGGACACCGGGGAGCTGTTTTTT
CDR3: CASSVTDTGELFF

size: .
D: .
length: 16
V: TRBV28
J: TRBJ1-2
DNA: TGTGCCAGCAGTTTATATGCCGGACAGAGCAACTATGGCTACACCTTC
CDR3: CASSLYAGQSNYGYTF

size: many
D: .
length: 16
V: TRBV28
J: TRBJ1-6
DNA: TGTGCCAGCATCACGATCCGGAGCTCCTATAATTCACCCCTCCACTTT
CDR3: CASITIRSSYNSPLHF